The 30 T cell receptor beta chains given below trace back to one sample, sequenced in a study of blood T cell repertoires in COVID-19. The protocol was immunoSEQ multiplex PCR, while the TCRdb copy is restricted to in-frame clones and leaves out a portion. The sample shows about 180,000 clones, 70% to 90% of them seen only once. Sequencing input: peripheral blood. These receptors were obtained from a man aged 50-60 years with active or convalescent COVID-19.

J is TRBJ2-7 and V is TRBV5-1, with TRBD1 matching 9 bases. Looked up from germline, CDR1 is SGHRS and CDR2 is YFSETQ. The V segment lost 4 bases and the J segment 4 bases; nucleotides outside the gene matches: 6. This CDR3 contains 14 residues. The DNA of the CDR3 is TGCGCCAGCAGCGTCGGGACAGGGATGTACGAGCAGTACTTC. Translated, it gives CASSVGTGMYEQYF.

This clone was seen only once. The chain carries TRBV7-2 and TRBJ2-2, with TRBD2 matching 8 bases. The CDR3 is 15 residues long. Germline CDR1 SGHTA, CDR2 FQGNSA. V lost 4 bases to trimming and J lost 4 bases; unmatched junction nucleotides: 5. CDR3 DNA sequence: TGTGCCAGCAGCTCAGACGGGGGGGGCACCGGGGAGCTGTTTTTT. Its protein product is CASSSDGGGTGELFF.

This chain links TRBV2 with TRBJ1-5; the match to TRBD1 covers 7 bases. In germline, CDR1 is SNHLY, CDR2 FYNNEI. The V segment lost 3 bases and the J segment 5 bases; nucleotides outside the gene matches: 1. The CDR3 consists of 13 residues. This CDR3 reads CASSDQGDQPQHF. The CDR3 DNA reads as TGTGCCAGCAGTGACCAGGGGGATCAGCCCCAGCATTTT.

The V gene is TRBV15, the J gene TRBJ1-1; 8 bases map to TRBD1. The germline V gene encodes CDR1 LNHNV and CDR2 YYDKDF (reference sequence). V lost 4 bases to trimming and J lost 3 bases; unmatched junction nucleotides: 7. The CDR3 consists of 15 residues. Here the CDR3 reads CATSIMTGADTEAFF. Here the CDR3 DNA reads TGTGCCACCAGCATTATGACAGGGGCGGACACTGAAGCTTTCTTT.

The V call is TRBV19, the J call TRBJ1-5, with 8 bases lining up with TRBD1. V lost 4 bases, J lost 1 base, and 6 bases stayed unmatched. CDR3 length: 16 residues. From germline, CDR1 is LNHDA and CDR2 SQIVND (reference sequence). For the CDR3, the DNA is TGTGCCAGTAGTAGCCGTCAGGGGGCCAGCAATCAGCCCCAGCATTTT. It specifies CASSSRQGASNQPQHF.

Points on this clone: Relative to the germline gene, one junction end is altered; a read error may explain this. J is TRBJ2-1 and V is TRBV4-3; TRBD2 matches at 9 bases. The germline gives CDR1 LGHNA, CDR2 YSLEER. There are 13 residues in the CDR3. DNA of the CDR3: TGCGCCAGCAGCCAAGATTCGAGCGGGGGGCAGATCTTC. As protein: CASSQDSSGGQIF.

The chain is built from TRBV30 and TRBJ2-7; TRBD1 matches at 10 bases. Trimming removed 4 bases from V and 2 bases from J; junction bases left unmatched: 5. The CDR3 runs to 14 residues. Germline CDR1 reads GTSNPN; CDR2 reads SVGIG (reference sequence). In nucleotides, the CDR3 is TGTGCCTGGATCGACAGGGGGCATGCCTACGAGCAGTACTTC. Amino acid sequence: CAWIDRGHAYEQYF.

The chain uses TRBV24-1 and TRBJ1-2; D not resolved. V was pared by 4 bases and J by 11 bases, with 13 bases between. The CDR3 loop spans 12 amino acids. In germline, CDR1 is KGHDR, CDR2 SFDVKD. CDR3 sequence reads: CATSDPSRGYTF. The DNA for the CDR3 is TGTGCCACCAGTGACCCCTCCCGAGGTTACACCTTC.

This sequence joins TRBV30 and TRBJ2-2, with TRBD1 matching 7 bases. Germline trimming cut 8 bases from V and 2 bases from J; bases unmatched to any gene: 14. CDR1 and CDR2 (germline): GTSNPN, SVGIG (reference sequence). CDR3 size: 16 residues. The CDR3 protein is CAKNGQGDLNTGELFF. As DNA, the CDR3 is TGTGCCAAAAATGGTCAGGGGGACCTAAACACCGGGGAGCTGTTTTTT.

This chain connects TRBV5-1 to TRBJ2-3, with 13 bases that match TRBD2. Germline V CDR1 and CDR2: SGHRS, YFSETQ. The CDR3 is 15 amino acids. After removal of 5 bases from V and 3 bases from J, the junction contained 3 bases not matched to a gene. The CDR3 sequence is CASRRLAGGTDTQYF. The DNA for the CDR3 is TGCGCCAGCAGAAGACTAGCGGGAGGTACAGATACGCAGTATTTT.

The CDR3 protein is CASSRTGDNYGYTF. The CDR3 nucleotides are TGTGCCAGCAGTCGGACAGGGGACAACTATGGCTACACCTTC. The chain employs TRBV6-5 and TRBJ1-2; 9 nucleotides line up with TRBD1. Germline V gene sequence: CDR1 MNHEY, CDR2 SVGAGI. V shed 5 bases and J 2 bases; nucleotides not matched to a gene: 3. There are 14 residues in the CDR3.

The V gene is TRBV7-2, the J gene TRBJ2-4; D unresolved. The CDR3 totals 11 residues. Germline CDR1 and CDR2: SGHTA and FQGNSA. Deletions cut 3 bases from V and 7 bases from J, with 4 bases between. The CDR3 loop reads CASSLSNIQYF. The DNA of the CDR3 is TGTGCCAGCAGCTTGTCTAACATTCAGTACTTC.

The genes are TRBV9 and TRBJ2-1, with TRBD1 identical over 7 bases. V dropped 0 bases and J dropped 5; count of bases not matched to a gene: 5. The CDR3 consists of 15 residues. Germline assignment: CDR1 SGDLS and CDR2 YYNGEE. The CDR3 DNA follows: TGTGCCAGCAGCGTAGAAAACAGGGGAAACAATGAGCAGTTCTTC. Its translation is CASSVENRGNNEQFF.

CDR3 amino acids: CASRMGAGDTQYF. The CDR3 region has the DNA TGTGCCAGCAGGATGGGGGCTGGCGATACGCAGTATTTT. J is TRBJ2-3 and V is TRBV12-3 or TRBV12-4; D possibly corresponds to TRBD1 (6 bases). The V and J ends lost 6 bases and 6 bases respectively, with 13 bases between them. This CDR3 has 13 amino acids.

The chain recombines TRBV11-2 with TRBJ1-6; D gene uncertain. The CDR3 length is 15 residues. Germline CDR1 SGHAT, CDR2 FQNNGV. V lost 5 bases to trimming and J lost 6 bases, with 14 bases between them. Here the CDR3 DNA reads TGTGCCAGCAGCCTAATGACGGGTGGTAATTCACCCCTCCACTTT. Protein product: CASSLMTGGNSPLHF.

The rearrangement links TRBV6-5 to TRBJ2-7, with D perhaps TRBD1 (5 bases). V lost 1 base and J 6 bases, leaving 13 bases between the germline ends. The germline CDR1 and CDR2 sequences are MNHEY and SVGAGI. There are 14 residues in the CDR3. The CDR3 loop is CASSYYPVGVEQYF. The CDR3 nucleotides are TGTGCCAGCAGTTACTACCCCGTAGGGGTCGAGCAGTACTTC.

J is TRBJ1-6 and V is TRBV2; tentative D call: TRBD1 (5 bases). The V gene's germline CDR1 is SNHLY and CDR2 FYNNEI. V was trimmed by 6 bases and J by 3 bases, leaving 6 bases between them. The CDR3 spans 13 residues. CDR3 sequence: CASRTDYNSPLHF. CDR3 DNA sequence: TGTGCCAGCAGGACAGACTATAATTCACCCCTCCACTTT.

This chain links TRBV5-4 with TRBJ2-1, with D possibly TRBD1 on 6 matching bases. This CDR3 is built from 13 residues. Germline V gives CDR1 SGHNT, CDR2 YYREEE (reference sequence). The V gene lost 2 bases and the J gene lost 10 bases, with 13 bases spanning the gap. The CDR3 here is CASSLSVQGEQFF. In nucleotides, the CDR3 is TGTGCCAGCAGCTTATCGGTTCAGGGGGAGCAGTTCTTC.

The chain has TRBV28 and TRBJ1-1; D is possibly TRBD1 (5 bases). CDR3 length: 14 residues. Germline loops: CDR1 MDHEN, CDR2 SYDVKM. Trimming took 5 bases from V and 11 from J, leaving 21 bases between them. The CDR3 nucleotides read TGTGCCAGCAGTGCCGATCCGGGACTCCCGGACGCTTTCTTT. Its protein is CASSADPGLPDAFF. The full variable domain, in which reference TRBV28 and TRBJ1-1 provide the parts outside the CDR3, is DVKVTQSSRYLVKRTGEKVFLECVQDMDHENMFWYRQDPGLGLRLIYFSYDVKMKEKGDIPEGYSVSREKKERFSLILESASTNQTSMYLCASSADPGLPDAFFGQGTRLTVV.

The chain uses TRBV7-9 and TRBJ2-1; the match to TRBD2 covers 13 bases. This CDR3 spans 15 amino acids. The V gene's germline CDR1 is SEHNR and CDR2 FQNEAQ (reference sequence). Trimming at V came to 4 bases and at J to 9 bases, leaving 6 bases not matched to a gene. CDR3 region: CASSSGLAGMGEQFF. CDR3 DNA: TGTGCCAGCAGCTCGGGACTAGCGGGGATGGGTGAGCAGTTCTTC. Combining the CDR3 with reference TRBV7-9 and TRBJ2-1 gives the whole variable domain DTGVSQNPRHKITKRGQNVTFRCDPISEHNRLYWYRQTLGQGPEFLTYFQNEAQLEKSRLLSDRFSAERPKGSFSTLEIQRTEQGDSAMYLCASSSGLAGMGEQFFGPGTRLTVL.

V and J are TRBV7-6 and TRBJ1-4; TRBD1 matches at 7 bases. CDR1 SGHVS and CDR2 FNYEAQ come from the germline V gene. The CDR3 extends over 17 amino acids. J was trimmed by 0 bases and V by 5 bases; bases with no gene match: 9. This chain's CDR3 is CASSQTGAPATNEKLFF. The CDR3 DNA reads TGTGCCAGCAGCCAAACAGGGGCTCCGGCAACTAATGAAAAACTGTTTTTT. Supplemented by reference TRBV7-6 and TRBJ1-4, the full variable domain reads GAGVSQSPRYKVTKRGQDVALRCDPISGHVSLYWYRQALGQGPEFLTYFNYEAQQDKSGLPNDRFSAERPEGSISTLTIQRTEQRDSAMYRCASSQTGAPATNEKLFFGSGTQLSVL.

The V gene is TRBV28, the J gene TRBJ1-2; 9 bases match TRBD1. Trimming at V came to 5 bases and at J to 8 bases, leaving 9 bases not matched to a gene. Per the germline V gene, CDR1 is MDHEN and CDR2 is SYDVKM. The CDR3 consists of 14 residues. The DNA of the CDR3 is TGTGCCAGCAGTAGACAGGGGGGAACTGGGGGCTACACCTTC. Amino acids: CASSRQGGTGGYTF.

The V gene is TRBV20-1, the J gene TRBJ2-3, with 7 bases identical to TRBD2. The CDR3 loop spans 15 amino acids. Trimming at V came to 3 bases and at J to 4 bases, leaving 10 bases not matched to a gene. Germline CDR1 is DFQATT and CDR2 is SNEGSKA (reference sequence). The CDR3 DNA sequence: TGCAGTGCTAGTGGGACCGGGACTATTCCAGATACGCAGTATTTT. Protein: CSASGTGTIPDTQYF.

This clone has a single count. This chain uses TRBV2 with TRBJ2-1, with TRBD1 as a possible D gene (5 bases). Germline V gene lookup returns CDR1 SNHLY and CDR2 FYNNEI. V was clipped by 6 bases and J by 5 bases, with 14 bases between them. This CDR3 region has 14 residues. The CDR3 nucleotides read TGTGCCAGCAGCCTTGGGGCAGGGAACAATGAGCAGTTCTTC. This sequence encodes CASSLGAGNNEQFF.

The rearrangement links TRBV27 to TRBJ2-7; D is possibly TRBD1 (6 bases). CDR3 size: 14 residues. Germline-derived CDR1 and CDR2 are MNHEY and SMNVEV (reference sequence). The V and J ends lost 8 bases and 2 bases respectively, with 16 bases between them. CDR3: CASSMNRDTYEQYF. The CDR3 DNA is TGTGCCAGCTCTATGAACCGGGACACCTACGAGCAGTACTTC.

The V gene is TRBV10-3, the J gene TRBJ2-7; TRBD2 matches 8 bases. Germline assignment: CDR1 ENHRY and CDR2 SYGVKD. The CDR3 is made up of 13 amino acids. The V gene end was trimmed by 10 bases and the J gene end by 5 bases; junction bases not matched to a gene: 10. DNA of the CDR3: TGTGCCAGCAGCGAGCGGGAGCGTAACGAGCAGTACTTC. Translation gives CASSERERNEQYF.

This clone was observed a few times. The genes are TRBV19 and TRBJ1-1, with 8 bases fitting TRBD1. Germline loops: CDR1 LNHDA, CDR2 SQIVND (reference sequence). The CDR3 loop spans 15 amino acids. Trimming removed 5 bases from V and 5 bases from J; junction bases left unmatched: 10. CDR3 DNA sequence: TGTGCCAGTAGTTTCCGGACAGGGCGGGGAACTGAAGCTTTCTTT. Amino acids: CASSFRTGRGTEAFF.

The chain recombines TRBV10-3 with TRBJ1-1, with 8 nucleotides matching TRBD1. The CDR3 is 16 residues long. Losses at the gene ends were 0 bases for V and 4 bases for J; bases not matched to a gene: 7. CDR1 and CDR2 from the germline V gene are ENHRY and SYGVKD. The CDR3 DNA follows: TGTGCCATCAGTGAGTCCCGGGGACAGGCGGGCACTGAAGCTTTCTTT. It translates to CAISESRGQAGTEAFF.

The CDR3 loop reads CASSPGTGRNEKLFF. The CDR3 nucleotides read TGTGCCAGCAGCCCCGGGACAGGCCGCAATGAAAAACTGTTTTTT. This chain joins TRBV5-4 and TRBJ1-4, with 8 nucleotides matching TRBD1. Germline V lookup: CDR1 SGHNT, CDR2 YYREEE (reference sequence). Trimming took 4 bases from V and 5 from J; bases not matched to a gene: 7. This CDR3 comprises 15 residues.

V usage is TRBV25-1 and J usage is TRBJ1-6; TRBD1 aligns across 7 bases. The CDR3 loop spans 18 amino acids. Per germline, CDR1 MGHDK and CDR2 SYGVNS. V was clipped by 2 bases and J by 7 bases; unmatched bases: 14. The CDR3 DNA reads TGTGCCAGCAGTGAAACGACAGGGAGGTTTTATAAGAATTCACCCCTCCACTTT. Protein product: CASSETTGRFYKNSPLHF.